This paragraph reports one TCR beta chain. Its antigen is undetermined. The CDR3 consists of 15 residues. Germline CDR1 is SNHLY and CDR2 is FYNNEI. Trimming removed 6 bases from V and 7 bases from J, with 19 bases in between. Once RNA had been extracted, it was reverse transcribed into cDNA to act as the sequencing template. The assay was immunoSEQ multiplex PCR, and TCRdb's table has in-frame clones only and misses some. The sample includes 110,000 to 150,000 clones, around 49% of them seen just once. PBMCs were stained for CD3, CD4 and CD8, and CD4+ and CD8+ T cells were sorted. The sample originates from a study of CD8+ T cells in alopecia areata. Findings and caveats of the study: Elevated clonality characterized lesional scalp relative to normal scalp, particularly in alopecia totalis/universalis.

The sequence was obtained from a human donor with alopecia areata. The V gene is TRBV2, the J gene TRBJ1-5, with D possibly matching TRBD1 (5 bases). This material consisted of CD4+ T cells sorted from blood, taken at week 0. Written as DNA, the CDR3 is TGTGCCAGCAGGAAGGGGACCGACCTGGGACAGCCCCAGCATTTT. This codes for CASRKGTDLGQPQHF.